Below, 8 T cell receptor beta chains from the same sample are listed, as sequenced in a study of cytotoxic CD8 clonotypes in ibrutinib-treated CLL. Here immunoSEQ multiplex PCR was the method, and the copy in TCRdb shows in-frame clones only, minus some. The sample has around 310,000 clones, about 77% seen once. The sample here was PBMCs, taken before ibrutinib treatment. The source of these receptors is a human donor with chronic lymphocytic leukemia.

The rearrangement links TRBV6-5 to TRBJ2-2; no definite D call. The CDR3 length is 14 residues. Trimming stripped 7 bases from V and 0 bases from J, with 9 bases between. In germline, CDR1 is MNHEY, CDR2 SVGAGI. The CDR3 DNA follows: TGTGCCAGCACGCCAGGCGCGAACACCGGGGAGCTGTTTTTT. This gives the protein CASTPGANTGELFF.

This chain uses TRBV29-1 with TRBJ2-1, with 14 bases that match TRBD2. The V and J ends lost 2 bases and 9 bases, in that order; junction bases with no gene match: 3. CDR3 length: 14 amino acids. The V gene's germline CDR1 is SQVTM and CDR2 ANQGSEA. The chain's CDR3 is CSVERLAGGVEQFF. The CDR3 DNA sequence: TGCAGCGTTGAAAGACTAGCGGGAGGGGTTGAGCAGTTCTTC.

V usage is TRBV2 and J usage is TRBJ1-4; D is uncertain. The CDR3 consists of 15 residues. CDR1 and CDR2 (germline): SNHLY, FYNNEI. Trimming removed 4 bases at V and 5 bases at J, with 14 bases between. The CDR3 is CASSGGPATNEKLFF. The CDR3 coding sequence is TGTGCCAGCAGTGGAGGGCCGGCCACAAATGAAAAACTGTTTTTT.

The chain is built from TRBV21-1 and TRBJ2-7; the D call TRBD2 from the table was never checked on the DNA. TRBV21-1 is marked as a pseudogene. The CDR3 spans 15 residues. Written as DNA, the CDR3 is TGTGCCAGCACTCCACTAGTACCGAGCTCCTACGAGCAGTACTTC. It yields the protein CASTPLVPSSYEQYF.

DNA of the CDR3: TGTGCCAGCAGCTTGGGAGTTAGCGCAAACACCGGGGAGCTGTTTTTT. This translates into CASSLGVSANTGELFF. The J gene is TRBJ2-2, the V gene TRBV7-7; a weak D match, TRBD2 (5 bases). The CDR3 is 16 amino acids. Trimming took 3 bases from V and 2 from J, leaving 13 bases between them. Germline V gives CDR1 SSHAT, CDR2 FNYEAQ (reference sequence).

This chain's CDR3 is CAISDRAQETQYF. In DNA, the CDR3 is TGTGCCATCAGTGATCGGGCCCAAGAGACCCAGTACTTC. This chain links TRBV10-3 with TRBJ2-5; D uncertain. The V gene's germline CDR1 is ENHRY and CDR2 SYGVKD. The germline V and J ends were trimmed by 3 bases and 1 base, with 6 bases remaining between them. The CDR3 totals 13 residues.

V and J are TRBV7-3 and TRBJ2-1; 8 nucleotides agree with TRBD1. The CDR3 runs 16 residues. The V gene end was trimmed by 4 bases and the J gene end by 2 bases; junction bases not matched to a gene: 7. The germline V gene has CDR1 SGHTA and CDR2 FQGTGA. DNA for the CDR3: TGTGCCAGCAGCTCCCTACCGGGACAGGCCTACAATGAGCAGTTCTTC. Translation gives CASSSLPGQAYNEQFF.

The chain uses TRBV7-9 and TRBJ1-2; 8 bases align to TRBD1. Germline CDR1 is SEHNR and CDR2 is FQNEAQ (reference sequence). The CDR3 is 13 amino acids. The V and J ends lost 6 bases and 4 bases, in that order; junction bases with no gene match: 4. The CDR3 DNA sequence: TGTGCCAGCAGAAAAGACAGGGGCTATGGCTACACCTTC. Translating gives CASRKDRGYGYTF. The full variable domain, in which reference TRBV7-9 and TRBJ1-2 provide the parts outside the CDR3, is DTGVSQNPRHKITKRGQNVTFRCDPISEHNRLYWYRQTLGQGPEFLTYFQNEAQLEKSRLLSDRFSAERPKGSFSTLEIQRTEQGDSAMYLCASRKDRGYGYTFGSGTRLTVV.